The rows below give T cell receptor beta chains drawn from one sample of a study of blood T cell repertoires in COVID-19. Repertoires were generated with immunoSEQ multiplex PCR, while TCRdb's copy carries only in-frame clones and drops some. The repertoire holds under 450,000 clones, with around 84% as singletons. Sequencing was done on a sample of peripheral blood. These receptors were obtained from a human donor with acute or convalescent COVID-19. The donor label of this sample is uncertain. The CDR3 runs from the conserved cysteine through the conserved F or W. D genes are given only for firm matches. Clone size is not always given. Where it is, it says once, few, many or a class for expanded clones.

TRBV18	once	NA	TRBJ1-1	CASSLTGQMNTEAFF	TGTGCCAGCTCCCTTACAGGGCAGATGAACACTGAAGCTTTCTTT
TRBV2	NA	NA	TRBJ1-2	CASSDGVGYTF	TGTGCCAGCAGTGACGGGGTAGGCTACACCTTC
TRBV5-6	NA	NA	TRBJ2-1	CASTSFPGWEQFF	TGTGCCAGCACCAGCTTCCCCGGGTGGGAGCAGTTCTTC
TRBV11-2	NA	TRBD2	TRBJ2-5	CASSLTHGGETQYF	TGTGCCAGCAGCTTAACCCACGGGGGGGAGACCCAGTACTTC
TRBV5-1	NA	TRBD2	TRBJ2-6	CASSLGRAGHVLTF	TGCGCCAGCAGCTTAGGGAGGGCGGGTCACGTCCTGACTTTC
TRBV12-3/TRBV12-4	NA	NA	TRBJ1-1	CASSSGKWMGAFF	TGTGCCAGCAGTTCCGGGAAATGGATGGGAGCTTTCTTT
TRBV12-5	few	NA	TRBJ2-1	CASGFVRGLVGATRSYNEQFF	TGTGCTAGTGGTTTTGTACGAGGATTAGTGGGGGCGACGCGCTCCTACAATGAGCAGTTCTTC
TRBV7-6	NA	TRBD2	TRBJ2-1	CASSLGASGGGKQFF	TGTGCCAGCAGCTTAGGGGCTAGCGGGGGGGGAAAGCAGTTCTTC
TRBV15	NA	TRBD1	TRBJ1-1	CATSRDRQGNTEAFF	TGTGCCACCAGCAGAGATCGACAGGGGAACACTGAAGCTTTCTTT
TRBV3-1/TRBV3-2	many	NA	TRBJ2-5	CASSHSGAETQYF	TGTGCCAGCAGCCATTCAGGGGCAGAGACCCAGTACTTC
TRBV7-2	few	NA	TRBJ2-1	CASSLLGYNEQFF	TGTGCCAGCAGCTTACTAGGATACAATGAGCAGTTCTTC
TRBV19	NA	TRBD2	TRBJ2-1	CATALRSGAGNEQFF	TGTGCCACCGCCCTGCGAAGCGGAGCGGGAAATGAGCAGTTCTTC
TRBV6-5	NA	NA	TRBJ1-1	CASSYRAGAGTEAFF	TGTGCCAGCAGTTACCGCGCCGGGGCGGGAACTGAAGCTTTCTTT
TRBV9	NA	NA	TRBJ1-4	CASSVAPEIGEKLFF	TGTGCCAGCAGCGTAGCCCCCGAAATCGGTGAAAAACTGTTTTTT
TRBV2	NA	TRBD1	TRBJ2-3	CASSGTGGTDTQYF	TGTGCCAGCAGTGGGACAGGGGGCACGGATACGCAGTATTTT
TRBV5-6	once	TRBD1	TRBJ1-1	CASSRRQGRMNTEAFF	TGTGCCAGCAGCCGCCGACAGGGGAGGATGAACACTGAAGCTTTCTTT
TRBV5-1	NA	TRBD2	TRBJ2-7	CASSQSGGASEQYF	TGCGCCAGCAGCCAAAGCGGGGGGGCCAGCGAGCAGTACTTC
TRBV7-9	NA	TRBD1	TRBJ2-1	CASSTPGQHYNEQFF	TGTGCCAGCTCCACACCGGGACAGCACTACAATGAGCAGTTCTTC
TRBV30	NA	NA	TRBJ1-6	CAWTLGVKNSPLHF	TGTGCCTGGACCTTAGGGGTTAAAAATTCACCCCTCCACTTT
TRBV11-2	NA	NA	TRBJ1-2	CASSPIDSFYGYTF	TGTGCCAGCAGCCCAATTGACAGCTTCTATGGCTACACCTTC
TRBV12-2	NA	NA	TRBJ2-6	CASRLLRSTPGANVLTF	TGTGCAAGTCGCTTACTCCGCTCTACCCCTGGGGCCAACGTCCTGACTTTC
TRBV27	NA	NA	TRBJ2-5	CATKGVLLGETQYF	TGTGCCACCAAAGGGGTACTGCTAGGGGAGACCCAGTACTTC
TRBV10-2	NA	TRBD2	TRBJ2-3	CASSEFLAGRTDTQYF	TGCGCCAGCAGTGAGTTCCTAGCGGGGCGCACAGATACGCAGTATTTT
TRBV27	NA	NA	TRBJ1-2	CASSLGGANANYGYTF	TGTGCCAGCAGTTTAGGGGGGGCCAACGCTAACTATGGCTACACCTTC
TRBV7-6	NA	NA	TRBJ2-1	CASRGRPPSPHNEQFF	TGTGCCAGCAGGGGGAGGCCTCCCTCCCCCCACAATGAGCAGTTCTTC
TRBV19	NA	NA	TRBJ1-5	CASSVRDSNQPQHF	TGTGCCAGTAGTGTCAGGGATAGCAATCAGCCCCAGCATTTT
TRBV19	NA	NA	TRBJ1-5	CASSIGTGRRPQHF	TGTGCCAGTAGTATCGGAACAGGCCGGCGGCCCCAGCATTTT
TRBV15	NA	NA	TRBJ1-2	CATSRANGAAYGYTF	TGTGCCACCAGCAGAGCGAATGGGGCGGCCTATGGCTACACCTTC
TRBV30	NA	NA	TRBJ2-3	CAWSGEGEGHTDTQYF	TGTGCCTGGAGTGGGGAGGGGGAGGGCCATACAGATACGCAGTATTTT
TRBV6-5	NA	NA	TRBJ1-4	CASSPRAREKLFF	TGTGCCAGCAGCCCGAGGGCTCGGGAAAAACTGTTTTTT
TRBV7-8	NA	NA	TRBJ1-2	CASRPLGGGNYGYTF	TGTGCCAGCAGACCACTAGGGGGGGGAAACTATGGCTACACCTTC
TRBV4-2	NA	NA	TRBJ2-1	CASSRGYGGSESEQFF	TGTGCCAGCAGTCGGGGGTACGGAGGGAGCGAGAGTGAGCAGTTCTTC
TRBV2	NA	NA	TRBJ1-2	CASSHRTVRGYTF	TGTGCCAGCAGCCACCGGACTGTTCGGGGCTACACCTTC
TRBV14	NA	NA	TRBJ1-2	CASSQPGLGYGYTF	TGTGCCAGCAGCCAACCGGGTTTAGGCTATGGCTACACCTTC
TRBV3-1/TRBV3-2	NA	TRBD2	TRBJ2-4	CASSHGGAKNIQYF	TGTGCCAGCAGCCACGGGGGGGCCAAAAACATTCAGTACTTC
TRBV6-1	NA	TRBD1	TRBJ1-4	CASSDPGQGVKLFF	TGTGCCAGCAGTGACCCGGGACAGGGGGTAAAACTGTTTTTT
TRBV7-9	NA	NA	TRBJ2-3	CASSLAGGPGTDTQYF	TGTGCCAGCAGCTTAGCGGGTGGGCCGGGCACAGATACGCAGTATTTT
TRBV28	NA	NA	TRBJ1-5	CASTRQVLGQPQHF	TGTGCCAGCACCCGACAGGTTCTGGGGCAGCCCCAGCATTTT
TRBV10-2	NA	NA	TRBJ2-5	CASSEGREQETQYF	TGCGCCAGCAGTGAGGGTAGGGAGCAAGAGACCCAGTACTTC
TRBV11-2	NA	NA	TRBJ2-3	CASRLGVSDTQYF	TGTGCCAGCAGACTAGGTGTTTCAGATACGCAGTATTTT
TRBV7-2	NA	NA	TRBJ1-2	CASSLRGYGYTF	TGTGCCAGCAGCTTGCGGGGCTATGGCTACACCTTC
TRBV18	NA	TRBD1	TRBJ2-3	CASSRQGDTQYF	TGTGCCAGCTCCCGACAGGGTGATACGCAGTATTTT
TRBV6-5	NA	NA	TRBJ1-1	CASKRGNTEAFF	TGTGCCAGCAAACGAGGAAACACTGAAGCTTTCTTT
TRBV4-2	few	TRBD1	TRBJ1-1	CASSQAQGAGIKTEAFF	TGTGCCAGCAGCCAAGCACAGGGGGCAGGAATTAAAACTGAAGCTTTCTTT
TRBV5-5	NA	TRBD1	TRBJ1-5	CASSPDRGQPQHF	TGTGCCAGCAGTCCCGACAGGGGTCAGCCCCAGCATTTT
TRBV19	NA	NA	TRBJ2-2	CASSIKWKLAPGELFF	TGTGCCAGTAGTATAAAGTGGAAGCTAGCTCCCGGGGAGCTGTTTTTT
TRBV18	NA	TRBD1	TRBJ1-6	CASSRDRTNSPLHF	TGTGCCAGCTCCCGGGACAGGACAAATTCACCCCTCCACTTT